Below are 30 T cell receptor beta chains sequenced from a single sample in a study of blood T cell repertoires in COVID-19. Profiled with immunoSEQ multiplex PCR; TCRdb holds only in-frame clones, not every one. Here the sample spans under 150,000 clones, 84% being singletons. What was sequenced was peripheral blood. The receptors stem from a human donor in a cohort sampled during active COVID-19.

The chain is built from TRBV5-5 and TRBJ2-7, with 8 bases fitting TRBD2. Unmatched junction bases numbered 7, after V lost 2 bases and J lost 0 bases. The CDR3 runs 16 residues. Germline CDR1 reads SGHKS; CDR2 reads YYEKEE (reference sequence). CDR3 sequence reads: CASSLKLAASSYEQYF. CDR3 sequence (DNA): TGTGCCAGCAGCTTAAAACTAGCGGCCAGCTCCTACGAGCAGTACTTC.

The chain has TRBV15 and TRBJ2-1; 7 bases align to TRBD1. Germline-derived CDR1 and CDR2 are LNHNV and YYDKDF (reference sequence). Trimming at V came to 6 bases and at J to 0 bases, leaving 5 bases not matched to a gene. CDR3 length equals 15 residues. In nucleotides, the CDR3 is TGTGCCACCAGGACGGACAGGAGCTCCTACAATGAGCAGTTCTTC. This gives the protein CATRTDRSSYNEQFF.

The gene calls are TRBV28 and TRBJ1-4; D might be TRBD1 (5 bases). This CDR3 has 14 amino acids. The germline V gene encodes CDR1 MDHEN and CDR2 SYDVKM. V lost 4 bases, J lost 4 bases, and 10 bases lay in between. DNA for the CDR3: TGTGCCAGCAGTTCAACAGGCCGTAATGAAAAACTGTTTTTT. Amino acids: CASSSTGRNEKLFF.

This chain's CDR3 is CASSRYSQGAPPLYGYTF. CDR3 bases: TGCGCCAGCAGCCGCTATTCTCAGGGGGCTCCCCCTCTCTATGGCTACACCTTC. The V gene is TRBV4-3, the J gene TRBJ1-2; 8 bases fit TRBD1. Germline CDR1 reads LGHNA; CDR2 reads YSLEER. The CDR3 consists of 18 residues. Losses at the gene ends were 4 bases for V and 4 bases for J; bases not matched to a gene: 17.

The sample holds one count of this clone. As DNA, the CDR3 is TGTGCCAGCAGCAACGGGACAGGCAATCAGCCCCAGCATTTT. Amino acids: CASSNGTGNQPQHF. The chain is built from TRBV7-9 and TRBJ1-5; the match to TRBD1 covers 7 bases. Trimming cost V 5 bases and J 2 bases; bases outside gene matches: 3. From germline, CDR1 is SEHNR and CDR2 FQNEAQ (reference sequence). This CDR3 region has 14 residues. The whole variable domain, remainder taken from reference TRBV7-9 and TRBJ1-5, is DTGVSQNPRHKITKRGQNVTFRCDPISEHNRLYWYRQTLGQGPEFLTYFQNEAQLEKSRLLSDRFSAERPKGSFSTLEIQRTEQGDSAMYLCASSNGTGNQPQHFGDGTRLSIL.

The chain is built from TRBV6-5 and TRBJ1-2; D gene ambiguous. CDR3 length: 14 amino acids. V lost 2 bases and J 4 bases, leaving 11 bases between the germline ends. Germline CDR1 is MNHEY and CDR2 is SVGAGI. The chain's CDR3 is CASSYKRGVYGYTF. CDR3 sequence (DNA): TGTGCCAGCAGTTACAAGCGTGGCGTCTATGGCTACACCTTC.

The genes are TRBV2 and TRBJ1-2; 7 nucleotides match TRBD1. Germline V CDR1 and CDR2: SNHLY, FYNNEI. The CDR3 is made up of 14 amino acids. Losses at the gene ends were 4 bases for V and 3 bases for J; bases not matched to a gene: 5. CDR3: CASSAQGDYYGYTF. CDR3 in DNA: TGTGCCAGCAGTGCCCAGGGGGATTACTATGGCTACACCTTC.

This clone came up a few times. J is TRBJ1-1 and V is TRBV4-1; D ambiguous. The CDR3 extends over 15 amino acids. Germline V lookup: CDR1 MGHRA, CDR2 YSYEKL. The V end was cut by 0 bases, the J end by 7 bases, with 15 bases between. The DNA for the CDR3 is TGCGCCAGCAGCCAAGATGGACTTCTAATGGGTGAAGCTTTCTTT. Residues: CASSQDGLLMGEAFF.

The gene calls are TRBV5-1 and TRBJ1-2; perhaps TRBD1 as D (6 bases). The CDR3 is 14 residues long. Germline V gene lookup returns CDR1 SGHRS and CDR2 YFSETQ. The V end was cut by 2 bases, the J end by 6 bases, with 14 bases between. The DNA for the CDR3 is TGCGCCAGCAGCTTAGAACAGGGCGTGGATGGCTACACCTTC. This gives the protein CASSLEQGVDGYTF. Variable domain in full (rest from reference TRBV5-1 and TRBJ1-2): KAGVTQTPRYLIKTRGQQVTLSCSPISGHRSVSWYQQTPGQGLQFLFEYFSETQRNKGNFPGRFSGRQFSNSRSEMNVSTLELGDSALYLCASSLEQGVDGYTFGSGTRLTVV.

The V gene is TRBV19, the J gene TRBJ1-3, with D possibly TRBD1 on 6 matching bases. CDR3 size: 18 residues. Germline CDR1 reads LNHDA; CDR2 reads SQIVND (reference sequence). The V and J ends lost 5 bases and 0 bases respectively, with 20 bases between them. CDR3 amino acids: CASSGPNRVHRSGNTIYF. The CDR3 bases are TGTGCCAGTAGTGGCCCGAACAGGGTCCACCGCTCTGGAAACACCATATATTTT.

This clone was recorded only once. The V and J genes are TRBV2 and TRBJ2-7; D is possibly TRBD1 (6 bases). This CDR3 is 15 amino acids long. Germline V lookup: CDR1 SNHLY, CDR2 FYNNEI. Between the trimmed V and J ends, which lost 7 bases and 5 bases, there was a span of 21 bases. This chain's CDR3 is CASKGQAGVSHEQYF. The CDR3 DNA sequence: TGTGCCAGCAAGGGGCAGGCAGGGGTAAGCCACGAGCAGTACTTC.

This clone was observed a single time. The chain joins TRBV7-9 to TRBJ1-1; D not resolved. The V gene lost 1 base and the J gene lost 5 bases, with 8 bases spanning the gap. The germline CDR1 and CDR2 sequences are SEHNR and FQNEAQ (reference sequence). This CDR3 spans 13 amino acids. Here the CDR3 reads CASSLGEVTEAFF. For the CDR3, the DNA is TGTGCCAGCAGCTTAGGAGAAGTGACTGAAGCTTTCTTT.

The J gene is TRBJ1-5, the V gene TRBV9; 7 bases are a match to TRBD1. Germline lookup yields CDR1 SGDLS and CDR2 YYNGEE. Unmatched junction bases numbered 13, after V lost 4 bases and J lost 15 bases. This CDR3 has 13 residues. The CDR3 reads CASSPGGTAWLHF. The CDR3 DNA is TGTGCCAGCAGCCCAGGGGGGACGGCCTGGCTGCATTTT.

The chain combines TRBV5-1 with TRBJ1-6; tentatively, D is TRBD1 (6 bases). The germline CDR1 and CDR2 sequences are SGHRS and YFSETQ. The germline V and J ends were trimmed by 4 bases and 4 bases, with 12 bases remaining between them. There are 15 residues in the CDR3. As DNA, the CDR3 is TGCGCCAGCAGCCTGGACAGCTTTTATAATTCACCCCTCCACTTT. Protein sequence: CASSLDSFYNSPLHF.

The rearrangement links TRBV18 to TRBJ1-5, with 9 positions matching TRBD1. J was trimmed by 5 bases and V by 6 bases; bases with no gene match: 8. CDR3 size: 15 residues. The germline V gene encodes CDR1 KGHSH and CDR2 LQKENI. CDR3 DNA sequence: TGTGCCAGCTCGCCCGGGACAGGGAGCGATCAGCCCCAGCATTTT. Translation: CASSPGTGSDQPQHF.

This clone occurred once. The CDR3 DNA reads as TGTGCCTGGGCTCCCGTGGCAGCTGGAAACACCATATATTTT. Its translation is CAWAPVAAGNTIYF. The chain uses TRBV30 and TRBJ1-3, with D hard to call. Trimming took 5 bases from V and 2 from J, leaving 13 bases between them. The CDR3 consists of 14 residues. CDR1 and CDR2 (germline): GTSNPN, SVGIG (reference sequence).

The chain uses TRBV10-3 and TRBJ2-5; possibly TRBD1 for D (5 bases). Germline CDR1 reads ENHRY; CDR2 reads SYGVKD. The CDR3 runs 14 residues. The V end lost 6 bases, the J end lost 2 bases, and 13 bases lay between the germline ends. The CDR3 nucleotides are TGTGCCATCAGCTACCAGGGTGGGCAAGAGACCCAGTACTTC. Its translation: CAISYQGGQETQYF.

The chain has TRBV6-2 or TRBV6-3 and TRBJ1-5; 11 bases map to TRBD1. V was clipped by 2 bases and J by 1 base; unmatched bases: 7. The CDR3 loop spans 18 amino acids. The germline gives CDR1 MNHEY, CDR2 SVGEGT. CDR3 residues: CASSYIGTGGRSNQPQHF. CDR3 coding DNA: TGTGCCAGCAGTTACATCGGGACAGGGGGTCGGAGCAATCAGCCCCAGCATTTT.

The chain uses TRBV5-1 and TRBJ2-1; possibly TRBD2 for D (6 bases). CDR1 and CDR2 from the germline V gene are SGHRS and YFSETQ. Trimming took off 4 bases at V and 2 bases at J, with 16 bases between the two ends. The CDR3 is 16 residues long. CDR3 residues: CASSGGTRRTYNEQFF. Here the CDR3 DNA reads TGCGCCAGCAGCGGCGGGACCCGGAGGACCTACAATGAGCAGTTCTTC.

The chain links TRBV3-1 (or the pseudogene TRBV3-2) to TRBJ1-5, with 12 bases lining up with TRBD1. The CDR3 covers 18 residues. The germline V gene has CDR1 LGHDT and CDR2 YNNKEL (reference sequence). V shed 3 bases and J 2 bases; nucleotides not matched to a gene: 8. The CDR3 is CASSQAGTGGAGNQPQHF. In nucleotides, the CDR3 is TGTGCCAGCAGCCAGGCCGGGACAGGGGGCGCCGGCAATCAGCCCCAGCATTTT.

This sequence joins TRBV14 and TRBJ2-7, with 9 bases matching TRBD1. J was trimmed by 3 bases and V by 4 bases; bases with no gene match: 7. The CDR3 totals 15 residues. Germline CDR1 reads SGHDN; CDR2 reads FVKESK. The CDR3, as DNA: TGTGCCAGCAGCCTAACAGGGGGCACATTCTACGAGCAGTACTTC. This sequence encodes CASSLTGGTFYEQYF.

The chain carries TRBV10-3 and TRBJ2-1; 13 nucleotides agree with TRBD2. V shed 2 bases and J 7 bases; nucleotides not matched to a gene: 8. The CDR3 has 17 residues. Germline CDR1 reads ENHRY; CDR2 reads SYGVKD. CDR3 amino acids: CAISETWTSGGRNEQFF. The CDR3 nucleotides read TGTGCCATCAGTGAGACATGGACTAGCGGGGGAAGAAATGAGCAGTTCTTC.

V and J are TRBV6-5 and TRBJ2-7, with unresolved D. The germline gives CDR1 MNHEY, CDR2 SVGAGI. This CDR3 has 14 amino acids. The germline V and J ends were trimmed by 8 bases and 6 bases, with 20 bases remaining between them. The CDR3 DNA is TGTGCCAGCGCCACCCGAGACCCTTCGGGCGAGCAGTACTTC. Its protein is CASATRDPSGEQYF.

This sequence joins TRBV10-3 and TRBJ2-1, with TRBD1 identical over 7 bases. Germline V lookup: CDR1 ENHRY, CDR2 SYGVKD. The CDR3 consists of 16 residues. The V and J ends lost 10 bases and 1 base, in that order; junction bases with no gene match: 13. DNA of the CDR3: TGTGCCACCTCACCCTCCACAGGGGAATCCTACAATGAGCAGTTCTTC. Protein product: CATSPSTGESYNEQFF.

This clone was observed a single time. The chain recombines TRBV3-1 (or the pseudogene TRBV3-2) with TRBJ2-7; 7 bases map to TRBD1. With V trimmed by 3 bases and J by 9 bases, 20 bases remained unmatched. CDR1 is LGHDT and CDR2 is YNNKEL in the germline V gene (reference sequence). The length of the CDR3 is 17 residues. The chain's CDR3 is CASSHHTASNRGRAQYF. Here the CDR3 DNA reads TGTGCCAGCAGCCACCACACTGCTTCTAACAGGGGAAGGGCGCAGTACTTC.

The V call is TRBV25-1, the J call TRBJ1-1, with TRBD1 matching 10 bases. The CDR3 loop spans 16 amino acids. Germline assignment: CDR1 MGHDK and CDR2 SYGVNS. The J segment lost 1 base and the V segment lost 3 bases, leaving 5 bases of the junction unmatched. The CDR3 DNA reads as TGTGCCAGCAGTGACATACGGACAGGGGGGAACACTGAAGCTTTCTTT. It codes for CASSDIRTGGNTEAFF.

The CDR3 reads CASSVGMNTEAFF. CDR3 coding DNA: TGTGCCAGTAGTGTAGGTATGAACACTGAAGCTTTCTTT. This chain uses TRBV19 with TRBJ1-1; D is ambiguous. V was shortened by 5 bases and J by 0 bases, with 7 bases between the two germline ends. Germline CDR1 LNHDA, CDR2 SQIVND (reference sequence). CDR3 length equals 13 residues.

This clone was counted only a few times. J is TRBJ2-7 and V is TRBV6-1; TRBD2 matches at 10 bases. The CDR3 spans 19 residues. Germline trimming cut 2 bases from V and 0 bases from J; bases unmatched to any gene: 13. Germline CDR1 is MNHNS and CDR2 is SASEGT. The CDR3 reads CASSEPRSSGGPSSYEQYF. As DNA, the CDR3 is TGTGCCAGCAGTGAACCCCGGAGTAGCGGGGGGCCAAGCTCCTACGAGCAGTACTTC.

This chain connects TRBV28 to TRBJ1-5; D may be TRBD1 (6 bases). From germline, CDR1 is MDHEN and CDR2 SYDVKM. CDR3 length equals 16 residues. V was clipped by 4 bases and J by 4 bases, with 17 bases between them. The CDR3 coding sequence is TGTGCCAGCAGTTCCCAGGTGACAGGCCTAAATCAGCCCCAGCATTTT. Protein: CASSSQVTGLNQPQHF.

The CDR3 spells CASSSGTGTPTDTQYF. The CDR3 region has the DNA TGTGCCAGCAGTTCAGGGACAGGGACCCCCACAGATACGCAGTATTTT. The rearrangement uses TRBV6-6 and TRBJ2-3; 9 bases are a match to TRBD1. V dropped 4 bases and J dropped 2; count of bases not matched to a gene: 7. Germline CDR1 reads MNHNY; CDR2 reads SVGAGI (reference sequence). The CDR3 has 16 amino acids.